This T cell receptor beta chain was sequenced in a study of blood T cell repertoires in COVID-19. Study overall: The study drew acute and convalescent COVID-19 samples from the United States, Italy and Spain. PBMCs, B-cell-depleted T cells, or T cells provided the cDNA or gDNA that made up the material.

Source study methods: Estimation of nucleated cell counts relied on the amplification of reference gene primers. Sequencing was performed with immunoSEQ multiplex PCR; in TCRdb, only in-frame clones are kept and a portion is missing. For V, J and clone size, that table is used; D and trimming come from the DNA. The table includes 20,000 to 30,000 clones, roughly 70% detected once. This clone occurred a few times. Germline assignment: CDR1 SGDLS and CDR2 YYNGEE. The V and J ends lost 0 bases and 3 bases respectively, with 6 bases between them. The CDR3 spans 13 residues. This clonotype was sampled from a man aged 55 to 70 with active or convalescent COVID-19. The rearrangement links TRBV9 to TRBJ2-5; D uncertain. The sample taken for sequencing was peripheral blood. The CDR3 loop is CASSVDEEETQYF. The CDR3 region has the DNA TGTGCCAGCAGCGTAGACGAGGAAGAGACCCAGTACTTC.